This record looks at one T cell receptor (beta chain) sequence and its context. Its antigen is not known. This sample is drawn from a study of naive and memory T cell subsets. Trimming took 6 bases from V and 5 from J, leaving 11 bases between them. The CDR3 runs 12 residues. Germline loops: CDR1 ENHRY, CDR2 SYGVKD. After the first PCR, alpha and beta chain libraries were processed separately. Both TRBC1 and TRBC2 were covered by a beta constant-region primer of two equimolar oligonucleotides. Ligated cDNA was amplified by four rounds of PCR with nested alpha and beta constant-region primers and SP2. The cDNA 3' end received a ligated single-stranded oligonucleotide carrying the SP2 primer and a 12-nucleotide UMI. Using its own MiXCR run on the UMI-ligation and nested PCR reads, TCRdb lists one record per CDR3 protein. The repertoire has about 90,000 distinct CDR3 sequences, approximately 10% of them found once; the top ten carry over 0.11%.

Study-wide points: No ground truth validated the naive and memory repertoire findings. The power law exponent of TCR abundance differed between naive and memory cells. A few larger clonotypes appeared in naive repertoires, especially CD8, possibly memory cells re-expressing CD45RA.

The TCR was taken from a human donor in good health. The chain has TRBV10-3 and TRBJ2-7, with a tentative D call TRBD2 (5 bases). The source material was naive CD4+ T cells from blood. In nucleotides, the CDR3 is TGTGCCATCAGGGCCTCGAGGGACGAGCAGTACTTC. As protein: CAIRASRDEQYF.